This entry lists 6 T cell receptor beta chains sequenced from one sample in a study of breast tumors, draining lymph nodes, adjacent tissues. Axillary draining lymph nodes of breast cancer patients supplied the node samples. TCRdb re-analysed the multiplex PCR reads in MiXCR, keeping a single row per CDR3 protein. The sample records tens of thousands of distinct CDR3 sequences, roughly 30% being singletons. Material: axillary lymph node tissue. Receptors were obtained from a female donor with breast cancer. Some clones in this sample may be carry-over from other donors' samples.

This clonotype occurred many times. The chain links TRBV7-2 to TRBJ1-6; D gene uncertain. Germline CDR1 SGHTA, CDR2 FQGNSA. The V gene lost 1 base and the J gene lost 5 bases, with 9 bases spanning the gap. This CDR3 has 15 residues. Written as DNA, the CDR3 is TGTGCCAGCAGCTTAGGCCCCTCTAATAATTCACCCCTCCACTTT. Its protein product is CASSLGPSNNSPLHF.

There are many counts of this clonotype. The chain has TRBV20-1 and TRBJ2-1; a possible D gene is TRBD2 (6 bases). Deletions cut 2 bases from V and 4 bases from J, with 18 bases between. Germline lookup yields CDR1 DFQATT and CDR2 SNEGSKA (reference sequence). The CDR3 consists of 16 residues. For the CDR3, the DNA is TGCAGTGCTAGAAATCCTCGACTAGGATTGTACAATGAGCAGTTCTTC. Its protein is CSARNPRLGLYNEQFF.

At least ten counts were recorded for this clonotype. The rearrangement uses TRBV6-4 and TRBJ2-1; D is undetermined. Per germline, CDR1 MRHNA and CDR2 SNTAGT. The V gene lost 2 bases and the J gene lost 11 bases, with 16 bases spanning the gap. The CDR3 has 14 amino acids. CDR3 nucleotide sequence: TGTGCCAGCAGTGACACTCTCGCAGGTCTAAAGCAGTTCTTC. This gives the protein CASSDTLAGLKQFF.

In this sample, this clonotype turned up many times. The chain recombines TRBV5-1 with TRBJ2-1, with D perhaps TRBD1 or TRBD2 (5 bases each). The CDR3 contains 15 residues. V was trimmed by 6 bases and J by 8 bases, leaving 21 bases between them. The V gene's germline CDR1 is SGHRS and CDR2 YFSETQ. CDR3 coding DNA: TGCGCCAGCACCCGGGACCCCCTTTTGGTCTATGAGCAGTTCTTC. Translation gives CASTRDPLLVYEQFF.

This clonotype was seen ten or more times. The V gene is TRBV4-2, the J gene TRBJ1-5; D is perhaps TRBD1 (5 bases). The length of the CDR3 is 15 residues. V was trimmed by 0 bases and J by 9 bases, leaving 15 bases between them. CDR1 and CDR2 from the germline V gene are LGHNA and YNFKEQ. DNA for the CDR3: TGTGCCAGCAGCCAAGATTTTTCCAGGGAACGGCCCCAGCATTTT. Its translation: CASSQDFSRERPQHF.

The V and J genes are TRBV10-3 and TRBJ1-4; 7 positions agree with TRBD1. CDR1 and CDR2 from the germline V gene are ENHRY and SYGVKD. The V gene end was trimmed by 0 bases and the J gene end by 10 bases; junction bases not matched to a gene: 14. This CDR3 region has 17 residues. This chain's CDR3 is CAISESGDSSTNGKLFF. The CDR3 DNA is TGTGCCATCAGTGAGTCGGGGGACAGCTCAACTAACGGAAAACTGTTTTTT.